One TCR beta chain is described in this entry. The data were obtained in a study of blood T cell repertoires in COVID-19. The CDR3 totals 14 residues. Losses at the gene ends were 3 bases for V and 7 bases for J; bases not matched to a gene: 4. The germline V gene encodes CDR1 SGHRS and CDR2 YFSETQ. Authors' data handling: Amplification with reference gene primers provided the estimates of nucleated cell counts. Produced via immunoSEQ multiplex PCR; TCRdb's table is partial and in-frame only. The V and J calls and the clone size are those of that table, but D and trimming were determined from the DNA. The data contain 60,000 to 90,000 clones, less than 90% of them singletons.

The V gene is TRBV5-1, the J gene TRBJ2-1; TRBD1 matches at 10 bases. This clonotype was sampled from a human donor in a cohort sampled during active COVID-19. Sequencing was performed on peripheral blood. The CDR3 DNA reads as TGCGCCAGCAGCTGGGACAGGGGCTCGAATGAGCAGTTCTTC. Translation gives CASSWDRGSNEQFF.